This record concerns one TCR beta chain sequence. Its matching antigen is unknown. These data are taken from a study of post-analysis software for immune sequencing data. Overall study results and limits: Significantly lower normalized Chao1 diversity was found in patients with multiple sclerosis relative to controls. The study found TRBV5-6, TRBV5-1 and TRBV20-1 among five TRBV segments more frequent in patients than controls. F measure clustering grouped samples strongly by preparation batch.

The CDR3 has 17 amino acids. The V gene's germline CDR1 is MDHEN and CDR2 SYDVKM. Losses at the gene ends were 5 bases for V and 6 bases for J; bases not matched to a gene: 11. TCR beta libraries were prepared from cDNA with unique molecular identifiers. TCRdb redid the calling of the PCR reads with MiXCR, one entry per CDR3 protein. The sample gives under 650,000 distinct CDR3 sequences, about 40% of which show up once; more than 1.5% is in the top ten. The source of this sequence is a girl aged 5-17 years with multiple sclerosis. The sequenced sample was blood. This rearrangement joins TRBV28 to TRBJ2-1; TRBD2 matches at 12 bases. The CDR3 nucleotides read TGTGCCAGCAGTCCGAGCTTTCTAGCGGGAGGGCGCAATGAGCAGTTCTTC. Protein sequence: CASSPSFLAGGRNEQFF.